Listed below are T cell receptor beta chains from one sample, sequenced in a study of cytomegalovirus exposure and HLA in healthy donors. Measured with immunoSEQ multiplex PCR; TCRdb has only the in-frame clones, and not every one. This sample has about 250,000 clones; just over 70% occur once, and the top ten carry about 2.2%. The specimen sequenced was PBMCs. The receptors derive from a female donor in good health and CMV-seronegative. CDR3s include the opening cysteine and the closing phenylalanine or tryptophan. The D gene is left open where the match is weak. Expanded clones get a size class; other rows say once, few or many, or leave the size out.

D gene: NA; V gene: TRBV25-1; J gene: TRBJ1-1; clone size: NA; CDR3 protein: CAGSESGGNTEAFF; CDR3 DNA: TGTGCCGGCAGTGAATCCGGGGGGAACACTGAAGCTTTCTTT
D gene: TRBD2; V gene: TRBV5-1; J gene: TRBJ2-2; clone size: NA; CDR3 protein: CASSLSTGGAGELFF; CDR3 DNA: TGCGCCAGCAGCTTGTCTACGGGAGGAGCCGGGGAGCTGTTTTTT
D gene: TRBD2; V gene: TRBV6-4; J gene: TRBJ2-4; clone size: NA; CDR3 protein: CASSDSRTSGRAASKNIQYF; CDR3 DNA: TGTGCCAGCAGTGACTCTAGGACTAGCGGGAGGGCCGCGTCCAAAAACATTCAGTACTTC
D gene: NA; V gene: TRBV2; J gene: TRBJ1-2; clone size: NA; CDR3 protein: CASSDGAGYGYTF; CDR3 DNA: TGTGCCAGCAGTGATGGGGCAGGGTATGGCTACACCTTC
D gene: TRBD1; V gene: TRBV18; J gene: TRBJ1-2; clone size: once; CDR3 protein: CASSQDRVDGYTF; CDR3 DNA: TGTGCCAGCTCTCAAGACAGGGTTGATGGCTACACCTTC
D gene: NA; V gene: TRBV7-9; J gene: TRBJ2-6; clone size: NA; CDR3 protein: CASSSGPGANVLTF; CDR3 DNA: TGTGCCAGCAGCTCAGGGCCTGGGGCCAACGTCCTGACTTTC
D gene: NA; V gene: TRBV4-2; J gene: TRBJ1-4; clone size: medium-sized; CDR3 protein: CASSQDTGTGGKKLFF; CDR3 DNA: TGTGCCAGCAGCCAGGACACCGGGACCGGGGGGAAAAAACTGTTTTTT
D gene: NA; V gene: TRBV19; J gene: TRBJ1-5; clone size: NA; CDR3 protein: CASTLSGNRNQPQHF; CDR3 DNA: TGTGCCAGTACTCTCAGCGGGAACCGGAATCAGCCCCAGCATTTT
D gene: NA; V gene: TRBV7-2; J gene: TRBJ1-3; clone size: NA; CDR3 protein: CASSLSATHFSGNTIYF; CDR3 DNA: TGTGCCAGCAGCTTATCTGCGACACACTTCTCTGGAAACACCATATATTTT
D gene: TRBD1; V gene: TRBV15; J gene: TRBJ2-2; clone size: few; CDR3 protein: CATGQGLAGELFF; CDR3 DNA: TGTGCCACGGGACAGGGGCTTGCCGGGGAGCTGTTTTTT
D gene: TRBD1; V gene: TRBV28; J gene: TRBJ1-2; clone size: NA; CDR3 protein: CATSADRRNPGYTF; CDR3 DNA: TGTGCCACCTCCGCGGACAGGAGGAATCCTGGCTACACCTTC
D gene: NA; V gene: TRBV7-7; J gene: TRBJ2-5; clone size: NA; CDR3 protein: CASSLAPLQETQYF; CDR3 DNA: TGTGCTAGCAGCTTAGCCCCCCTTCAAGAGACCCAGTACTTC
D gene: NA; V gene: TRBV11-2; J gene: TRBJ1-1; clone size: NA; CDR3 protein: CASSYNADTEAFF; CDR3 DNA: TGTGCCAGCAGCTATAATGCGGACACTGAAGCTTTCTTT
D gene: NA; V gene: TRBV2; J gene: TRBJ1-6; clone size: NA; CDR3 protein: CASDRDSPLHF; CDR3 DNA: TGTGCCAGCGACCGGGATTCACCCCTCCACTTT
D gene: NA; V gene: TRBV28; J gene: TRBJ2-3; clone size: NA; CDR3 protein: CASSSRPTGTDTQYF; CDR3 DNA: TGTGCCAGCAGTAGTAGGCCGACTGGCACAGATACGCAGTATTTT
D gene: TRBD2; V gene: TRBV7-9; J gene: TRBJ2-5; clone size: NA; CDR3 protein: CASSLVSGGAQYF; CDR3 DNA: TGTGCCAGCAGCTTGGTATCGGGGGGGGCCCAGTACTTC
D gene: TRBD1; V gene: TRBV9; J gene: TRBJ2-1; clone size: NA; CDR3 protein: CASSPWDRGNYNEQFF; CDR3 DNA: TGTGCCAGCAGCCCCTGGGACAGGGGGAACTACAATGAGCAGTTCTTC
D gene: TRBD1; V gene: TRBV29-1; J gene: TRBJ2-1; clone size: few; CDR3 protein: CSVGTGTYNEQFF; CDR3 DNA: TGCAGCGTTGGGACAGGGACCTACAATGAGCAGTTCTTC
D gene: TRBD2; V gene: TRBV18; J gene: TRBJ2-2; clone size: NA; CDR3 protein: CASSPPGLALNTGELFF; CDR3 DNA: TGTGCCAGCTCACCACCGGGACTAGCATTGAACACCGGGGAGCTGTTTTTT
D gene: TRBD1; V gene: TRBV6-1; J gene: TRBJ1-1; clone size: NA; CDR3 protein: CASLDRGLWNTEAFF; CDR3 DNA: TGTGCCAGCCTCGACAGGGGGCTATGGAACACTGAAGCTTTCTTT
D gene: TRBD1; V gene: TRBV5-1; J gene: TRBJ1-2; clone size: NA; CDR3 protein: CASSPGQGALTIVSGYTF; CDR3 DNA: TGCGCCAGCAGCCCCGGACAGGGGGCGTTAACGATCGTAAGTGGCTACACCTTC
D gene: NA; V gene: TRBV11-2; J gene: TRBJ2-4; clone size: NA; CDR3 protein: CASSLDRGIQYF; CDR3 DNA: TGTGCCAGCAGCTTAGATCGGGGCATTCAGTACTTC
D gene: TRBD2; V gene: TRBV5-6; J gene: TRBJ2-5; clone size: NA; CDR3 protein: CASSLLRLAGETQYF; CDR3 DNA: TGTGCCAGCAGCTTGTTAAGACTAGCGGGAGAGACCCAGTACTTC
D gene: TRBD1; V gene: TRBV28; J gene: TRBJ1-4; clone size: NA; CDR3 protein: CASSPPDRVGEKLFF; CDR3 DNA: TGTGCCAGCAGTCCCCCGGACAGGGTGGGTGAAAAACTGTTTTTT
D gene: NA; V gene: TRBV27; J gene: TRBJ2-7; clone size: NA; CDR3 protein: CASSPTPGSLSYEQYF; CDR3 DNA: TGTGCCAGCAGTCCCACACCGGGGAGCCTCTCCTACGAGCAGTACTTC
D gene: TRBD2; V gene: TRBV7-2; J gene: TRBJ2-7; clone size: NA; CDR3 protein: CASSAGTSGIYEQYF; CDR3 DNA: TGTGCCAGCAGCGCCGGGACTAGCGGGATCTACGAGCAGTACTTC
D gene: NA; V gene: TRBV15; J gene: TRBJ2-3; clone size: NA; CDR3 protein: CATSLGGAGDTQYF; CDR3 DNA: TGTGCCACCAGCCTGGGGGGGGCTGGAGATACGCAGTATTTT
D gene: NA; V gene: TRBV11-3; J gene: TRBJ1-2; clone size: NA; CDR3 protein: CASSLARSGGGYTF; CDR3 DNA: TGTGCCAGCAGCTTAGCCCGGAGTGGCGGAGGCTACACCTTC
D gene: NA; V gene: TRBV28; J gene: TRBJ2-7; clone size: NA; CDR3 protein: CASSTAATYEQYF; CDR3 DNA: TGTGCCAGCAGCACGGCGGCTACCTACGAGCAGTACTTC
D gene: TRBD1; V gene: TRBV6-5; J gene: TRBJ2-3; clone size: few; CDR3 protein: CASSFQTGNTDTQYF; CDR3 DNA: TGTGCCAGCAGTTTCCAGACAGGGAACACAGATACGCAGTATTTT
D gene: NA; V gene: TRBV5-1; J gene: TRBJ2-2; clone size: NA; CDR3 protein: CASSRAQGGTGELFF; CDR3 DNA: TGCGCCAGCAGCCGGGCTCAGGGTGGAACCGGGGAGCTGTTTTTT
D gene: TRBD2; V gene: TRBV10-3; J gene: TRBJ2-4; clone size: NA; CDR3 protein: CAISESPGTSGAKNIQYF; CDR3 DNA: TGTGCCATCAGTGAGTCGCCCGGGACTAGCGGAGCCAAAAACATTCAGTACTTC
D gene: NA; V gene: TRBV7-2; J gene: TRBJ2-6; clone size: NA; CDR3 protein: CASTPHLVGANVLTF; CDR3 DNA: TGTGCCAGCACCCCTCACTTAGTCGGGGCCAACGTCCTGACTTTC
D gene: NA; V gene: TRBV7-9; J gene: TRBJ1-4; clone size: NA; CDR3 protein: CASRQGVGEKLFF; CDR3 DNA: TGTGCCAGCAGACAGGGCGTAGGAGAAAAACTGTTTTTT
D gene: NA; V gene: TRBV6-1; J gene: TRBJ2-2; clone size: once; CDR3 protein: CASSRDPNTGELFF; CDR3 DNA: TGTGCCAGCAGCCGGGATCCGAACACCGGGGAGCTGTTTTTT
D gene: NA; V gene: TRBV9; J gene: TRBJ2-3; clone size: NA; CDR3 protein: CASSVLGGVPDTQYF; CDR3 DNA: TGTGCCAGCAGCGTTCTGGGGGGAGTTCCAGATACGCAGTATTTT
D gene: TRBD1; V gene: TRBV27; J gene: TRBJ2-1; clone size: NA; CDR3 protein: CASSSGGRNEQFF; CDR3 DNA: TGTGCCAGCAGTTCAGGGGGTAGGAATGAGCAGTTCTTC
D gene: TRBD1; V gene: TRBV7-2; J gene: TRBJ2-7; clone size: NA; CDR3 protein: CASSPRTGPSWDEQYF; CDR3 DNA: TGTGCCAGCAGCCCCCGGACAGGTCCCTCTTGGGACGAGCAGTACTTC
D gene: NA; V gene: TRBV2; J gene: TRBJ2-7; clone size: NA; CDR3 protein: CASSEQGYEQYF; CDR3 DNA: TGTGCCAGCAGTGAACAGGGCTACGAGCAGTACTTC
D gene: TRBD1; V gene: TRBV27; J gene: TRBJ1-1; clone size: NA; CDR3 protein: CASSLDRGTEAFF; CDR3 DNA: TGTGCCAGCAGTCTCGACAGGGGGACTGAAGCTTTCTTT
D gene: TRBD2; V gene: TRBV6-6; J gene: TRBJ2-1; clone size: once; CDR3 protein: CASSSTSGYNEQFF; CDR3 DNA: TGTGCCAGCAGTTCCACTAGCGGCTACAATGAGCAGTTCTTC
D gene: NA; V gene: TRBV6-6; J gene: TRBJ2-6; clone size: NA; CDR3 protein: CASRQGHSGANVLTF; CDR3 DNA: TGTGCCAGCAGACAGGGTCACTCTGGGGCCAACGTCCTGACTTTC
D gene: TRBD2; V gene: TRBV5-1; J gene: TRBJ2-1; clone size: NA; CDR3 protein: CASSFGLAAEQFF; CDR3 DNA: TGCGCCAGCAGCTTCGGACTAGCGGCTGAGCAGTTCTTC
D gene: NA; V gene: TRBV27; J gene: TRBJ2-7; clone size: NA; CDR3 protein: CASSLTGSEQYF; CDR3 DNA: TGTGCCAGCAGTCTCACAGGGAGCGAGCAGTACTTC
D gene: NA; V gene: TRBV6-5; J gene: TRBJ2-7; clone size: NA; CDR3 protein: CASAGAYRAYEQYF; CDR3 DNA: TGTGCCAGCGCGGGGGCATATAGGGCCTACGAGCAGTACTTC
D gene: NA; V gene: TRBV5-1; J gene: TRBJ2-7; clone size: few; CDR3 protein: CASRERPEANYEQYF; CDR3 DNA: TGCGCCAGCAGAGAACGTCCTGAGGCCAACTACGAGCAGTACTTC
D gene: TRBD1; V gene: TRBV11-2; J gene: TRBJ2-7; clone size: NA; CDR3 protein: CASSFTRDRSYEQYF; CDR3 DNA: TGTGCCAGCAGCTTTACTCGGGACAGGTCCTACGAGCAGTACTTC
D gene: TRBD2; V gene: TRBV11-3; J gene: TRBJ2-1; clone size: NA; CDR3 protein: CASSPLAGDEQFF; CDR3 DNA: TGTGCCAGCAGCCCGCTAGCGGGGGATGAGCAGTTCTTC
D gene: TRBD2; V gene: TRBV2; J gene: TRBJ2-4; clone size: NA; CDR3 protein: CASSEGGVAKNIQYF; CDR3 DNA: TGTGCCAGCAGTGAGGGGGGGGTAGCCAAAAACATTCAGTACTTC
D gene: TRBD2; V gene: TRBV4-1; J gene: TRBJ2-2; clone size: NA; CDR3 protein: CASSEAGGNTGELFF; CDR3 DNA: TGCGCCAGCAGCGAAGCGGGGGGCAACACCGGGGAGCTGTTTTTT
D gene: TRBD2; V gene: TRBV2; J gene: TRBJ2-1; clone size: NA; CDR3 protein: CASWGLAGGNEQFF; CDR3 DNA: TGTGCCAGCTGGGGACTAGCGGGAGGCAATGAGCAGTTCTTC
D gene: NA; V gene: TRBV11-2; J gene: TRBJ1-1; clone size: NA; CDR3 protein: CASRSPGTNTEAFF; CDR3 DNA: TGTGCCAGCAGGTCGCCAGGAACGAACACTGAAGCTTTCTTT